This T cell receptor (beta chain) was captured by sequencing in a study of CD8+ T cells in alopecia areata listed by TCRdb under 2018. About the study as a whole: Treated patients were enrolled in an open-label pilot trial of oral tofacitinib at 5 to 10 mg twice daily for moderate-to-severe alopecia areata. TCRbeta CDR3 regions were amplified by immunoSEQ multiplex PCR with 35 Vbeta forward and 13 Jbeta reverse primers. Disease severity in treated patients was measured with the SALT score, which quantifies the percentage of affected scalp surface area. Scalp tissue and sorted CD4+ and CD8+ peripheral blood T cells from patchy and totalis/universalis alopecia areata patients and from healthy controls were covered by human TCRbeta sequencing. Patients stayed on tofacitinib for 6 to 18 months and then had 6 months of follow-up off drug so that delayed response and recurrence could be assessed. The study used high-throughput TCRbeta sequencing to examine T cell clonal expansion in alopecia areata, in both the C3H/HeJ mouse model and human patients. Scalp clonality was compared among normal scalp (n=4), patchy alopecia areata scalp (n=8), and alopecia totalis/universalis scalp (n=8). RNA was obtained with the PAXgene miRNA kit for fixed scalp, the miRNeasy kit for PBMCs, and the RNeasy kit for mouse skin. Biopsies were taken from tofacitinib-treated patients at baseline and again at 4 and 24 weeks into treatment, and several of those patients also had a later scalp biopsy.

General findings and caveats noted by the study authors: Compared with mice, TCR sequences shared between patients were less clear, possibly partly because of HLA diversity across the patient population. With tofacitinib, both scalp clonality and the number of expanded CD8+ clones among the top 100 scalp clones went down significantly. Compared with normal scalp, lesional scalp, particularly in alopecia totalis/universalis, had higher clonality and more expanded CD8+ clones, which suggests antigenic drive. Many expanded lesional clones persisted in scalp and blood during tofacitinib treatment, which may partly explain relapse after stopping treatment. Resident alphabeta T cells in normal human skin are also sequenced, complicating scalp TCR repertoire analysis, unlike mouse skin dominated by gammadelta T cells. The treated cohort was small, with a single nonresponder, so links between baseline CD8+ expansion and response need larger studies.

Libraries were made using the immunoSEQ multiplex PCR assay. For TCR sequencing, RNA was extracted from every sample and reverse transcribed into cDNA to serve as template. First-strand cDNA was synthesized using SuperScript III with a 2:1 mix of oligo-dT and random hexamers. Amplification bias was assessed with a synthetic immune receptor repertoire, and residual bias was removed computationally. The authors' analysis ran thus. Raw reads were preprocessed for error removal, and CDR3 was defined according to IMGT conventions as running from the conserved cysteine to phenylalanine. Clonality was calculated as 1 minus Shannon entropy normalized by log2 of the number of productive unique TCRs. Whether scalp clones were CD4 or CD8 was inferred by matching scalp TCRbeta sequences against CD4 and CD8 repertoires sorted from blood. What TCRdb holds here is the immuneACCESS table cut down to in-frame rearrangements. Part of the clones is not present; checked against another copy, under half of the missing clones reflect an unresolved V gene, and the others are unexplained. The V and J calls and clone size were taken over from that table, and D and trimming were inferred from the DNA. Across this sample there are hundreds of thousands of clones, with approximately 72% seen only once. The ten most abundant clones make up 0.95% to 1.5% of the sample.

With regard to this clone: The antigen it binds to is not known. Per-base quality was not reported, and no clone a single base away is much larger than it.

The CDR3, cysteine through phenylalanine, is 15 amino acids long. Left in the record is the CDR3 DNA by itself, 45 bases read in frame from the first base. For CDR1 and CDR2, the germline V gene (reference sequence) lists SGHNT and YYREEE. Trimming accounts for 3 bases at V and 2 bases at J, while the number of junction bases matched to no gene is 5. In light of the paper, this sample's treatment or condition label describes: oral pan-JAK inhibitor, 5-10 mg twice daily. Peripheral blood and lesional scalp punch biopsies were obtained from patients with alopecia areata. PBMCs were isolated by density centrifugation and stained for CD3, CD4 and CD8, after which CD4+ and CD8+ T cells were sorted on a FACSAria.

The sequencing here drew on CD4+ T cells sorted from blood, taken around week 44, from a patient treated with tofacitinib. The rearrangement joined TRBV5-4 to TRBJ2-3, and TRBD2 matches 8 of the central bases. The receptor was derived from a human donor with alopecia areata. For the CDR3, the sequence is CASSSTSGYTDTQYF. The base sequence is TGTGCCAGCAGCTCCACTAGCGGATACACAGATACGCAGTATTTT.